Here is one TCR beta chain with its context. CDR3 length equals 11 residues. Trimming removed 5 bases at V and 5 bases at J, with 5 bases between. This entry belongs to a study of blood T cell repertoires in COVID-19. Generated by immunoSEQ multiplex PCR, the TCRdb table keeps only in-frame clones and is missing some. The sample includes about 360,000 clones, more than 85% of them seen just once. V usage is TRBV12-3 or TRBV12-4 and J usage is TRBJ2-3; no clear D. The TCR sequence derives from a human donor in a cohort sampled during active COVID-19. The sequenced sample consisted of peripheral blood. CDR3 sequence: CASSTGDTQYF. CDR3 DNA: TGTGCCAGCAGTACCGGAGATACGCAGTATTTT.